These 17 T cell receptor beta chains were all obtained from the same sample, sequenced in a study of shared clonotypes between healthy human individuals. Produced via immunoSEQ multiplex PCR; TCRdb's table is partial and in-frame only. The sample includes more than 400,000 clones, around four fifths of them seen just once. What was sequenced was PBMCs. The receptor set was obtained from a middle-aged woman in good health. Some clones in this sample may be carry-over from other donors' samples.

The chain carries TRBV30 and TRBJ2-7; either TRBD1 or TRBD2 may supply D (5 bases each). The CDR3 totals 13 residues. Trimming stripped 8 bases from V and 2 bases from J, with 16 bases between. Germline CDR1 is GTSNPN and CDR2 is SVGIG (reference sequence). The chain's CDR3 is CALSGQGAYEQYF. DNA of the CDR3: TGTGCCCTTTCGGGGCAGGGAGCCTACGAGCAGTACTTC.

The table lists this clone with a count of one. The chain combines TRBV7-2 with TRBJ1-1; no clear D. V was clipped by 8 bases and J by 8 bases, with 6 bases between them. The germline V gene has CDR1 SGHTA and CDR2 FQGNSA. CDR3 size: 9 residues. The CDR3: CASGKEAFF. The CDR3 region has the DNA TGTGCCAGCGGAAAGGAAGCTTTCTTT.

The chain employs TRBV29-1 and TRBJ2-1, with 9 bases identical to TRBD2. The trim removed 3 bases at V and 1 base at J, leaving 10 bases unmatched. Germline V gene sequence: CDR1 SQVTM, CDR2 ANQGSEA. The CDR3 totals 17 residues. CDR3 in amino acids: CSVDKIAGDGSYNEQFF. In nucleotides, the CDR3 is TGCAGCGTTGATAAAATAGCGGGAGATGGATCCTACAATGAGCAGTTCTTC.

The gene calls are TRBV7-3 and TRBJ2-3; 11 nucleotides agree with TRBD2. The V segment lost 4 bases and the J segment 2 bases; nucleotides outside the gene matches: 8. The CDR3 has 17 amino acids. The germline gives CDR1 SGHTA, CDR2 FQGTGA. DNA of the CDR3: TGTGCCAGCAGCTCAGGGACTAGCGGAGCCTCCACAGATACGCAGTATTTT. As protein: CASSSGTSGASTDTQYF.

CDR3 coding DNA: TGTGCCAGCAGTTTGTCGGGTCTGTGGCAAGAGACCCAGTACTTC. Protein product: CASSLSGLWQETQYF. J is TRBJ2-5 and V is TRBV27; D is unresolved. CDR3 size: 15 residues. Trimming shortened V by 3 bases and J by 2 bases, and 13 bases separated the two germline ends. Germline values: CDR1 MNHEY, CDR2 SMNVEV (reference sequence).

The chain couples TRBV25-1 to TRBJ2-5, with a tentative D call TRBD2 (5 bases). Between the trimmed V and J ends, which lost 2 bases and 11 bases, there was a span of 9 bases. CDR1 is MGHDK and CDR2 is SYGVNS in the germline V gene. The CDR3 is made up of 11 amino acids. DNA for the CDR3: TGTGCCAGCAGTGAAACTAGGGAGCAGTACTTC. It specifies CASSETREQYF. The full variable domain, rest sourced from reference TRBV25-1 and TRBJ2-5, is EADIYQTPRYLVIGTGKKITLECSQTMGHDKMYWYQQDPGMELHLIHYSYGVNSTEKGDLSSESTVSRIRTEHFPLTLESARPSHTSQYLCASSETREQYFGPGTRLLVL.

The chain links TRBV6-5 to TRBJ2-2; weak D call: TRBD1 (6 bases). Germline V gene lookup returns CDR1 MNHEY and CDR2 SVGAGI. V lost 0 bases, J lost 2 bases, and 10 bases lay in between. The CDR3 runs to 16 residues. The DNA for the CDR3 is TGTGCCAGCAGTTACTCGTCACAGGGAAACACCGGGGAGCTGTTTTTT. This sequence encodes CASSYSSQGNTGELFF.

V usage is TRBV18 and J usage is TRBJ1-2, with D maybe TRBD1 (5 bases). In germline, CDR1 is KGHSH, CDR2 LQKENI. Trimming cost V 3 bases and J 4 bases, with 15 bases left between them. The CDR3 has 15 residues. CDR3 amino acids: CASSPRTNDGYGYTF. CDR3 in DNA: TGTGCCAGCTCACCTCGGACAAACGACGGCTATGGCTACACCTTC.

The chain recombines TRBV27 with TRBJ2-7, with D maybe TRBD2 (5 bases). Trimming left V 2 bases short and J 0 bases short, with 8 bases between. Germline loops: CDR1 MNHEY, CDR2 SMNVEV (reference sequence). This CDR3 contains 14 residues. CDR3 DNA sequence: TGTGCCAGCAGTTTAAAGGACTCCTCCTACGAGCAGTACTTC. This encodes CASSLKDSSYEQYF.

This clone was observed once. This chain joins TRBV27 and TRBJ2-1, with TRBD2 matching 9 bases. Germline V CDR1 and CDR2: MNHEY, SMNVEV (reference sequence). The CDR3 totals 15 residues. V lost 2 bases and J lost 4; bases outside the gene matches: 3. CDR3 coding DNA: TGTGCCAGCAGTTTACGTAGCGGGGGATACAATGAGCAGTTCTTC. It codes for CASSLRSGGYNEQFF.

The rearrangement uses TRBV28 and TRBJ1-3; TRBD1 is a possible D gene (5 bases). This CDR3 has 15 residues. Trimming pared 5 bases from V and 0 bases from J, leaving 11 bases between. Looked up from germline, CDR1 is MDHEN and CDR2 is SYDVKM. CDR3 sequence (DNA): TGTGCCAGCAGTATAGGGGCTCTCTCTGGAAACACCATATATTTT. It codes for CASSIGALSGNTIYF.

The chain is built from TRBV30 and TRBJ2-7; 9 bases map to TRBD1. After removal of 1 base from V and 2 bases from J, the junction contained 0 bases not matched to a gene. Per the germline V gene, CDR1 is GTSNPN and CDR2 is SVGIG (reference sequence). This CDR3 has 13 residues. The CDR3 region is CAWSDRGPYEQYF. Here the CDR3 DNA reads TGTGCCTGGAGTGACAGGGGGCCCTACGAGCAGTACTTC. Drawing the rest from reference TRBV30 and TRBJ2-7, the complete variable domain is SQTIHQWPATLVQPVGSPLSLECTVEGTSNPNLYWYRQAAGRGLQLLFYSVGIGQISSEVPQNLSASRPQDRQFILSSKKLLLSDSGFYLCAWSDRGPYEQYFGPGTRLTVT.

This sequence joins TRBV2 and TRBJ2-5, with a possible D match to TRBD2 (5 bases). V shed 4 bases and J shed 0 bases, with 12 bases lying between them. The CDR3 is made up of 15 amino acids. Germline V gene lookup returns CDR1 SNHLY and CDR2 FYNNEI. The CDR3 nucleotides read TGTGCCAGCAGTGTCCGCGGGCAGCACCAAGAGACCCAGTACTTC. Translated, it gives CASSVRGQHQETQYF.

This clone was seen a single time. The gene calls are TRBV6-5 and TRBJ2-3, with 8 bases matching TRBD1. Looked up from germline, CDR1 is MNHEY and CDR2 is SVGAGI. The V and J ends lost 7 bases and 3 bases, in that order; junction bases with no gene match: 6. This CDR3 has 14 amino acids. The CDR3 is CASNPRQGTDTQYF. The CDR3, as DNA: TGTGCCAGCAACCCCAGACAGGGGACAGATACGCAGTATTTT.

The chain combines TRBV10-3 with TRBJ2-7, with 9 bases aligning to TRBD1. CDR1 and CDR2 from the germline V gene are ENHRY and SYGVKD. J lost 2 bases, V lost 6 bases, and 5 bases had no gene match. CDR3 length equals 14 residues. The DNA for the CDR3 is TGTGCCATCAGCACGGGACAGGGAACCTACGAGCAGTACTTC. It translates to CAISTGQGTYEQYF.

Remarks on this clone: Within the sample, other DNA sequences also encode this same CDR3. This chain connects TRBV7-9 to TRBJ1-1, with D hard to call. This CDR3 contains 11 residues. The V end lost 3 bases, the J end lost 3 bases, and 2 bases lay between the germline ends. Per the germline V gene, CDR1 is SEHNR and CDR2 is FQNEAQ (reference sequence). CDR3 bases: TGTGCCAGCAGCTTGTACACTGAAGCTTTCTTT. The encoded protein is CASSLYTEAFF.

J is TRBJ2-7 and V is TRBV10-3; 7 bases align to TRBD1. The CDR3 totals 14 residues. Germline CDR1 and CDR2: ENHRY and SYGVKD. V trimming: 7 bases; J trimming: 7 bases; junction bases outside the gene matches: 13. CDR3 DNA sequence: TGTGCCATCACTACAGACAGGGCTTTTAGGGAGCAGTACTTC. It is translated as CAITTDRAFREQYF.